This TCR beta chain was found in a study of T cells in Graves' hyperthyroidism and ophthalmopathy (dated by TCRdb to about 2019). Regarding the study in general: A discovery cohort of about a hundred patients, roughly 45 with Graves' ophthalmopathy and over 55 with stable Graves' hyperthyroidism, was used to find distinguishing TCR V-J signatures. The approximately 100 discovery patients were randomly split 7:3 into training and test sets. Following sampling, methimazole starting at 30 mg daily was given to hyperthyroidism patients, and high-dose intravenous methylprednisolone was given to ophthalmopathy patients. According to the paper, TCR Vbeta CDR3 sequencing was carried out on 135 peripheral blood samples, which came from 40 to 45 ophthalmopathy, 75 to 80 hyperthyroidism and 17 progressor patients. Thyroid tissue and blood T-cell repertoires from more than 5 Graves' hyperthyroidism patients were also compared in the study. Whether ophthalmopathy could be predicted prospectively was tested in an independent validation cohort made up of approximately 19 hyperthyroidism patients plus 17 patients who later progressed to ophthalmopathy. The paper's findings and limits, for the study overall: A 13 V-J signature model separated ophthalmopathy from stable hyperthyroidism, with around 91% sensitivity and around 84% specificity in cross-validation and 80%/75% in testing. Sample size was not statistically predetermined, and investigators were not blinded to group allocation. In validation, the model predicted progression to ophthalmopathy with approximately 71% sensitivity and approximately 74% specificity, a median of approximately 6.7 months before onset. Most expanded thyroid clonotypes (frequency above 0.001) were also detected in blood, suggesting blood repertoires may reflect thyroid immune responses.

This clonotype was observed a single time. No cognate antigen has been identified for it. The record has no base qualities; no much larger clone is one base away. One read alone lends weak support. Any patient with an uncontrolled infection, another autoimmune disease, pregnancy or lactation was excluded. Diagnoses were established on the basis of clinical symptoms, serum thyroxine and TRAb, thyroid ultrasound, and orbital computed tomography. Trizol reagent was used to extract total RNA, and RNA quality was then checked on an Agilent 2100 Bioanalyzer. The TCR beta CDR3 regions were amplified from RNA transcripts. The TCR CDR3 was subjected to a first round of RT-PCR using the HTBI primer set and the Qiagen OneStep RT-PCR kit. A second multiplex PCR round built the libraries, followed by size selection and purification. Paired-end sequencing of the libraries was performed with 100 bp reads on an Illumina HiSeq2000. Per the source publication's procedure: SOAPnuke was used to process the raw data, with reads discarded if the reads contained adapters or uncalled bases, had a mean Phred below 15, or lacked an exact constant-primer or identifier match. High-quality paired reads were merged with COPE v1.2.5, and unique nucleotide sequences were defined as clonotypes. Clonotypes were aligned to IMGT TRBV, TRBD and TRBJ reference segments using MiTCR v1.1. Only V-J combinations with frequency above 0.0001, covering about 99% of repertoires, were analysed. The TCS score was defined as F50 (clonal expansion) divided by E x V (chaos), with BLOSUM62-based TCRdist calculated between CDR3 peptides within each V-J. Welch's t-statistics and random forest reduced just over 500 V-J features to 10 to 15, which were used in a naive Bayes classifier (R e1071). Thyroid-blood repertoire similarity was quantified with the Morisita-Horn index. The public reads were quality trimmed at Q25 with fastp and then assembled into clones with MiXCR by TCRdb, keeping productive beta chains. Each entry is one CDR3 protein sequence, shown with its most common DNA and genes. The V and J calls were not made by the authors but by TCRdb's processing. This sample has about 510,000 distinct CDR3 sequences in its table, and 40% to 50% of those were observed once. The top ten constitute approximately 44% of the sample.

CDR1 and CDR2, looked up from the germline V gene, are SGHVS and FQNEAQ. From the cysteine through the phenylalanine, the CDR3 covers 13 amino acids. The DNA shown is the 39-base CDR3, in frame from base 1. The junction shows trimming of 7 bases on V and 7 bases on J, and the gene matches do not reach 8 bases of it. Input material: peripheral blood or thyroid tissue (not recorded which). The chain uses TRBV7-8 and TRBJ1-2; a stretch of 8 junction bases matches TRBD1. The TCR sequence derives from an adult woman with Graves' disease, either hyperthyroidism or ophthalmopathy (not recorded which). The CDR3 corresponds to CASITGGKSGYTF. The nucleotide sequence reads as follows: TGTGCCAGCATAACAGGGGGAAAGAGTGGCTACACCTTC.